The 16 T cell receptor beta chains in this list originate from one sample, sequenced in a study of shared clonotypes between healthy human individuals. Some clones are missing from TCRdb's copy, which holds only in-frame ones; the method was immunoSEQ multiplex PCR. Found here are about 2,200,000 clones, under 95% of them singletons; the top ten hold 1.7%. Cells designated naive CD8 were CD45RO-negative and were positively selected for CCR7, with terminally differentiated effector memory CD45RA+ cells excluded. Material: naive CD8+ T cells from PBMCs. These receptors all stem from a man younger than 35 in good health. Some clones in this sample may be carry-over from other donors' samples.

CDR3 loop: CASSLEPYEQYF. The DNA of the CDR3 is TGTGCCAGCAGCTTAGAACCCTACGAGCAGTACTTC. The rearrangement joins TRBV11-2 to TRBJ2-7; D ambiguous. V was shortened by 0 bases and J by 2 bases, with 2 bases between the two germline ends. CDR1 and CDR2 from the germline V gene are SGHAT and FQNNGV. The CDR3 is 12 residues long.

The chain employs TRBV27 and TRBJ2-7, with 8 bases identical to TRBD1. The junction had 5 bases not matched to a gene; V was cut back by 5 bases and J by 5 bases. Germline values: CDR1 MNHEY, CDR2 SMNVEV (reference sequence). The CDR3 covers 13 residues. CDR3 amino acids: CASSTRTGNEQYF. The DNA for the CDR3 is TGTGCCAGCAGTACTAGGACAGGGAACGAGCAGTACTTC.

The gene calls are TRBV7-8 and TRBJ1-1, with a tentative D call TRBD1 (6 bases). Germline assignment: CDR1 SGHVS and CDR2 FQNEAQ. CDR3 length: 17 amino acids. V was pared by 3 bases and J by 0 bases, with 17 bases between. CDR3 coding DNA: TGTGCCAGCAGCTTCAGCCTCCGGGACACGGTGAACACTGAAGCTTTCTTT. This sequence encodes CASSFSLRDTVNTEAFF.

The gene calls are TRBV4-1 and TRBJ1-4; no firm D call. In germline, CDR1 is MGHRA, CDR2 YSYEKL. V lost 6 bases, J lost 7 bases, and 18 bases lay in between. The CDR3 is 15 residues long. DNA of the CDR3: TGCGCCAGCAGGGCAGGCTACCCCAGAGGTGAAAAACTGTTTTTT. This sequence encodes CASRAGYPRGEKLFF.

This rearrangement joins TRBV5-1 to TRBJ1-1; D perhaps matches TRBD1 (5 bases). Germline V CDR1 and CDR2: SGHRS, YFSETQ. V was clipped by 0 bases and J by 6 bases, with 12 bases between them. The CDR3 runs to 14 residues. The CDR3 here is CASSLAKGPPEAFF. The CDR3 DNA reads as TGCGCCAGCAGCTTGGCCAAGGGGCCCCCTGAAGCTTTCTTT. The full variable domain, its missing parts supplied by reference TRBV5-1 and TRBJ1-1, is KAGVTQTPRYLIKTRGQQVTLSCSPISGHRSVSWYQQTPGQGLQFLFEYFSETQRNKGNFPGRFSGRQFSNSRSEMNVSTLELGDSALYLCASSLAKGPPEAFFGQGTRLTVV.

V usage is TRBV7-6 and J usage is TRBJ2-5; TRBD2 is a possible D gene (6 bases). Germline V gene lookup returns CDR1 SGHVS and CDR2 FNYEAQ. The CDR3 is 13 residues long. V lost 5 bases to trimming and J lost 7 bases, with 14 bases between them. CDR3 protein: CASSPSRGGTQYF. CDR3 nucleotide sequence: TGTGCCAGCAGCCCCTCGCGGGGTGGGACCCAGTACTTC.

The chain combines TRBV6-6 with TRBJ2-2, with D perhaps matching TRBD2 (5 bases). CDR1 and CDR2 (germline): MNHNY, SVGAGI (reference sequence). The CDR3 is 16 residues long. The V end was cut by 7 bases, the J end by 6 bases, with 21 bases between. The CDR3 DNA sequence: TGTGCCAGCATTGGTAGGGCGACGGGGTATTCCGGGGAGCTGTTTTTT. This translates into CASIGRATGYSGELFF.

V and J are TRBV27 and TRBJ2-3, with a tentative D call TRBD1 (5 bases). V was pared by 5 bases and J by 3 bases, with 15 bases between. The germline V gene encodes CDR1 MNHEY and CDR2 SMNVEV (reference sequence). The CDR3 has 15 amino acids. This chain's CDR3 is CASSGWGAWTDTQYF. The CDR3 DNA is TGTGCCAGCAGTGGGTGGGGCGCGTGGACAGATACGCAGTATTTT.

The CDR3 here is CASSRPPGLAGSEQFF. In nucleotides, the CDR3 is TGTGCCAGCAGCCGCCCTCCGGGACTAGCGGGCAGTGAGCAGTTCTTC. V and J are TRBV14 and TRBJ2-1, with TRBD2 identical over 12 bases. Germline lookup yields CDR1 SGHDN and CDR2 FVKESK. The CDR3 covers 16 residues. The V gene end was trimmed by 4 bases and the J gene end by 9 bases; junction bases not matched to a gene: 10.

This clone showed up just once. The J gene is TRBJ2-7, the V gene TRBV7-9; 10 bases map to TRBD1. The CDR3 has 14 residues. Germline V lookup: CDR1 SEHNR, CDR2 FQNEAQ (reference sequence). The V and J ends lost 3 bases and 7 bases, in that order; junction bases with no gene match: 6. The CDR3 spells CASSFSTGGEEQYF. DNA for the CDR3: TGTGCCAGCAGCTTCTCGACAGGGGGCGAAGAGCAGTACTTC. Filled out from reference TRBV7-9 and TRBJ2-7, the complete variable domain reads DTGVSQNPRHKITKRGQNVTFRCDPISEHNRLYWYRQTLGQGPEFLTYFQNEAQLEKSRLLSDRFSAERPKGSFSTLEIQRTEQGDSAMYLCASSFSTGGEEQYFGPGTRLTVT.

A single count supports this clone. The chain uses TRBV28 and TRBJ1-4; 7 bases line up with TRBD1. Germline CDR1 is MDHEN and CDR2 is SYDVKM. V lost 5 bases to trimming and J lost 2 bases; unmatched junction nucleotides: 11. The CDR3 is 17 amino acids. CDR3 in amino acids: CASSPHGTVGTNEKLFF. The CDR3 DNA is TGTGCCAGCAGTCCTCACGGGACAGTGGGGACTAATGAAAAACTGTTTTTT.

The J gene is TRBJ1-5, the V gene TRBV7-9, with D possibly matching TRBD1 (6 bases). Trimming shortened V by 5 bases and J by 6 bases, and 17 bases separated the two germline ends. The CDR3 is made up of 15 amino acids. CDR1 SEHNR and CDR2 FQNEAQ come from the germline V gene (reference sequence). CDR3 coding DNA: TGTGCCAGCAGCCAAGACAGGCCTTGGGGTCAGCCCCAGCATTTT. It yields the protein CASSQDRPWGQPQHF.

J is TRBJ2-7 and V is TRBV27; 10 nucleotides align to TRBD1. CDR1 and CDR2 from the germline V gene are MNHEY and SMNVEV (reference sequence). The CDR3 sequence is 13 residues long. Trimming at V came to 8 bases and at J to 6 bases, leaving 7 bases not matched to a gene. The CDR3 sequence is CASASGQGIEQYF. Written as DNA, the CDR3 is TGTGCCAGCGCCTCGGGACAGGGGATCGAGCAGTACTTC.

The V and J genes are TRBV2 and TRBJ2-5; the D is unclear. This CDR3 comprises 13 residues. Per germline, CDR1 SNHLY and CDR2 FYNNEI. The V end lost 8 bases, the J end lost 0 bases, and 10 bases lay between the germline ends. The CDR3 DNA sequence: TGTGCCAGCCGAACACAGTACCAAGAGACCCAGTACTTC. Translation gives CASRTQYQETQYF.

This clone is a singleton in its sample. The chain couples TRBV28 to TRBJ2-7; 10 bases map to TRBD1. V shed 0 bases, J shed 9 bases, and the junction held 14 bases outside the gene matches. This CDR3 region has 17 residues. The germline V gene encodes CDR1 MDHEN and CDR2 SYDVKM. CDR3 bases: TGTGCCAGCAGTTTATGGACCCTTAAGGACAGGGGGTCGGGGCAGTACTTC. Translated: CASSLWTLKDRGSGQYF.

The chain combines TRBV9 with TRBJ1-4, with D tentatively TRBD1 (5 bases). The CDR3 loop spans 12 amino acids. The V gene's germline CDR1 is SGDLS and CDR2 YYNGEE. V shed 3 bases and J shed 9 bases, with 9 bases lying between them. The CDR3, as DNA: TGTGCCAGCAGCGATGAGGGGAAAAAACTGTTTTTT. Amino acids: CASSDEGKKLFF.